The 14 T cell receptor beta chains reported below all come from one sample, sequenced in a study of cytomegalovirus exposure and HLA in healthy donors. The PCR was carried out with 60 Vbeta primers and 13 Jbeta primers. Produced via immunoSEQ multiplex PCR; TCRdb's table is partial and in-frame only. The repertoire consists of over 150,000 clones, with roughly 82% occurring once and the leading ten covering more than 1.3%. Sequencing input: PBMCs. These receptors were obtained from a girl aged 5 to 17 in good health and CMV-seropositive.

The chain is built from TRBV5-4 and TRBJ2-5, with 10 nucleotides matching TRBD2. Germline assignment: CDR1 SGHNT and CDR2 YYREEE (reference sequence). There are 14 residues in the CDR3. Trimming at V came to 7 bases and at J to 2 bases, leaving 5 bases not matched to a gene. This chain's CDR3 is CASRELAGQETQYF. The CDR3 DNA follows: TGTGCCAGCCGGGAACTAGCGGGGCAAGAGACCCAGTACTTC.

The chain links TRBV28 to TRBJ1-4, with TRBD1 matching over 7 bases. With 6 bases clipped from V and 4 bases from J, the junction kept 2 bases outside the gene matches. From germline, CDR1 is MDHEN and CDR2 SYDVKM. This CDR3 comprises 13 residues. The CDR3, as DNA: TGTGCCAGCAGCCGACAGGGTAATGAAAAACTGTTTTTT. This sequence encodes CASSRQGNEKLFF.

The J gene is TRBJ2-7, the V gene TRBV5-1, with no clear D. V shed 0 bases and J shed 3 bases, with 16 bases lying between them. This CDR3 comprises 16 residues. Germline CDR1 and CDR2: SGHRS and YFSETQ. The CDR3 sequence is CASSLAPGRNNYEQYF. CDR3 nucleotides: TGCGCCAGCAGCTTGGCCCCAGGCCGTAACAACTACGAGCAGTACTTC. The full variable domain, its missing parts supplied by reference TRBV5-1 and TRBJ2-7, is KAGVTQTPRYLIKTRGQQVTLSCSPISGHRSVSWYQQTPGQGLQFLFEYFSETQRNKGNFPGRFSGRQFSNSRSEMNVSTLELGDSALYLCASSLAPGRNNYEQYFGPGTRLTVT.

This clone came up a few times. The chain's CDR3 is CASSSGQLLYEQYF. The CDR3 nucleotides are TGTGCCAGCAGTTCGGGACAGCTGCTCTACGAGCAGTACTTC. The gene calls are TRBV27 and TRBJ2-7; TRBD1 aligns across 7 bases. This CDR3 is 14 amino acids long. CDR1 is MNHEY and CDR2 is SMNVEV in the germline V gene (reference sequence). V lost 4 bases to trimming and J lost 3 bases; unmatched junction nucleotides: 6.

The chain employs TRBV5-1 and TRBJ2-2; 9 bases align to TRBD1. The junction had 17 bases not matched to a gene; V was cut back by 7 bases and J by 4 bases. The CDR3 length is 18 residues. Germline assignment: CDR1 SGHRS and CDR2 YFSETQ. The CDR3 sequence: CASASGQMGQGSTGELFF. The DNA of the CDR3 is TGCGCCAGCGCCTCGGGTCAAATGGGACAGGGAAGCACCGGGGAGCTGTTTTTT.

This clone was seen only a few times. The rearrangement joins TRBV9 to TRBJ1-1; D remains ambiguous. Germline-derived CDR1 and CDR2 are SGDLS and YYNGEE. This CDR3 comprises 14 residues. V gave up 1 base and J gave up 4 bases, with 11 bases separating them. The CDR3 sequence: CASSVIWEPTEAFF. The DNA of the CDR3 is TGTGCCAGCAGCGTAATTTGGGAGCCCACTGAAGCTTTCTTT.

The CDR3 nucleotides are TGTGCCAGCAGTTTTGCAGGGGGAAGGTCCTACGAGCAGTACTTC. This encodes CASSFAGGRSYEQYF. This chain connects TRBV28 to TRBJ2-7, with TRBD1 identical over 7 bases. Germline V gene lookup returns CDR1 MDHEN and CDR2 SYDVKM. This CDR3 contains 15 residues. Trimming took 3 bases from V and 1 from J; bases not matched to a gene: 6.

The rearrangement joins TRBV10-3 to TRBJ2-1; D is possibly TRBD1 (7 bases). V was clipped by 3 bases and J by 2 bases, with 11 bases between them. The CDR3 contains 15 residues. The germline gives CDR1 ENHRY, CDR2 SYGVKD. This CDR3 is CAISEGGTAYNEQFF. The CDR3 bases are TGTGCCATCAGTGAAGGGGGGACAGCCTACAATGAGCAGTTCTTC.

V is TRBV5-5 and J is TRBJ2-7; 9 positions agree with TRBD1. Looked up from germline, CDR1 is SGHKS and CDR2 is YYEKEE (reference sequence). With 4 bases clipped from V and 3 bases from J, the junction kept 5 bases outside the gene matches. The CDR3 covers 14 residues. CDR3 bases: TGTGCCAGCAGCCCGGGGACAGGGAACTACGAGCAGTACTTC. It codes for CASSPGTGNYEQYF.

This chain links TRBV10-2 with TRBJ2-3, with 9 bases lining up with TRBD2. In germline, CDR1 is WSHSY, CDR2 SAAADI. This CDR3 region has 17 residues. The junction had 11 bases not matched to a gene; V was cut back by 7 bases and J by 0 bases. CDR3 protein: CASTLLAGSTSTDTQYF. In DNA form, the CDR3 reads TGCGCCAGCACGTTGCTAGCGGGATCAACTAGCACAGATACGCAGTATTTT.

This clone was seen only a few times. The chain employs TRBV7-2 and TRBJ2-7; D is unresolved. Trimming took 2 bases from V and 0 from J, leaving 8 bases between them. Germline V gives CDR1 SGHTA, CDR2 FQGNSA. This CDR3 has 14 amino acids. The chain's CDR3 is CASSLYVASYEQYF. DNA for the CDR3: TGTGCCAGCAGCTTATATGTGGCCTCCTACGAGCAGTACTTC.

The chain links TRBV19 to TRBJ2-5, with a tentative D call TRBD1 (6 bases). Germline values: CDR1 LNHDA, CDR2 SQIVND (reference sequence). Trimming pared 3 bases from V and 1 base from J, leaving 9 bases between. The CDR3 is made up of 14 amino acids. The CDR3 here is CASSIARGQETQYF. CDR3 nucleotides: TGTGCCAGTAGTATCGCCAGGGGCCAAGAGACCCAGTACTTC. Combining the CDR3 with reference TRBV19 and TRBJ2-5 gives the whole variable domain DGGITQSPKYLFRKEGQNVTLSCEQNLNHDAMYWYRQDPGQGLRLIYYSQIVNDFQKGDIAEGYSVSREKKESFPLTVTSAQKNPTAFYLCASSIARGQETQYFGPGTRLLVL.

The CDR3 reads CAIRLSGDRHEQYF. The CDR3 DNA reads TGTGCCATCAGATTATCAGGGGACCGACACGAGCAGTACTTC. This chain links TRBV10-3 with TRBJ2-7; tentative D call: TRBD1 (6 bases). The V and J ends lost 6 bases and 5 bases respectively, with 17 bases between them. This CDR3 spans 14 amino acids. Germline loops: CDR1 ENHRY, CDR2 SYGVKD.

The chain has TRBV29-1 and TRBJ2-7, with TRBD1 matching over 7 bases. Unmatched junction bases numbered 6, after V lost 6 bases and J lost 4 bases. In germline, CDR1 is SQVTM, CDR2 ANQGSEA. CDR3 length equals 12 residues. CDR3 sequence: CSVGRGWYEQYF. The CDR3 nucleotides are TGCAGCGTGGGCAGGGGGTGGTACGAGCAGTACTTC.